This is a list of T cell receptor beta chains from one sample in a study of T cells in Graves' hyperthyroidism and ophthalmopathy. TCRdb itself ran the multiplex PCR reads through MiXCR, one entry per CDR3 protein. The repertoire holds approximately 300,000 distinct CDR3 sequences, with about 17% as singletons. The sample was blood. The origin of the receptors is a woman aged 60-75 years with Graves' ophthalmopathy. Each CDR3 is given with its conserved first and last residue. D genes are given only for firm matches. Clone sizes are given selectively: once, few, many, or a class where the clone is expanded.

CDR3aa: CASSLSTPLTSSYEQYF; CDR3nt: TGTGCCAGCAGTTTATCCACCCCCCTGACTAGTAGCTACGAGCAGTACTTC; abundance: -; d_gene: -; j_gene: TRBJ2-7; v_gene: TRBV28
CDR3aa: CASSLILRETQYF; CDR3nt: TGCGCCAGCAGCTTGATACTTCGGGAGACCCAGTACTTC; abundance: few; d_gene: -; j_gene: TRBJ2-5; v_gene: TRBV5-1
CDR3aa: CSATRTSGSGGGYEQYF; CDR3nt: TGCAGTGCTACGCGGACTAGCGGGAGCGGGGGGGGGTACGAGCAGTACTTC; abundance: few; d_gene: TRBD2; j_gene: TRBJ2-7; v_gene: TRBV20-1
CDR3aa: CASRYGRGFYEQYF; CDR3nt: TGTGCCAGCAGGTACGGACGGGGCTTTTACGAGCAGTACTTC; abundance: few; d_gene: -; j_gene: TRBJ2-7; v_gene: TRBV28
CDR3aa: CASSPSVWGAAGYTF; CDR3nt: TGTGCCAGCAGCCCATCAGTTTGGGGGGCTGCTGGCTACACCTTC; abundance: many; d_gene: -; j_gene: TRBJ1-2; v_gene: TRBV7-2
CDR3aa: CASSPQTGFNTGELFF; CDR3nt: TGTGCCAGCAGCCCCCAAACAGGGTTTAACACCGGGGAGCTGTTTTTT; abundance: many; d_gene: -; j_gene: TRBJ2-2; v_gene: TRBV3-1
CDR3aa: CAISDLGWGNSPLHF; CDR3nt: TGTGCCATCAGTGACTTAGGGTGGGGAAATTCACCCCTCCACTTT; abundance: -; d_gene: -; j_gene: TRBJ1-6; v_gene: TRBV10-3
CDR3aa: CASSPSLGRLNTEAFF; CDR3nt: TGTGCCAGCTCACCATCGTTGGGCAGACTGAACACTGAAGCTTTCTTT; abundance: many; d_gene: -; j_gene: TRBJ1-1; v_gene: TRBV18
CDR3aa: CASSRGSLSSYEQYF; CDR3nt: TGTGCCAGCAGCCGAGGGTCCCTTAGCTCCTACGAGCAGTACTTC; abundance: many; d_gene: -; j_gene: TRBJ2-7; v_gene: TRBV7-8
CDR3aa: CSAVPGARETQYF; CDR3nt: TGCAGCGCCGTTCCAGGGGCGAGGGAGACCCAGTACTTC; abundance: many; d_gene: -; j_gene: TRBJ2-5; v_gene: TRBV20-1
CDR3aa: CATSDYRGREQYF; CDR3nt: TGTGCCACCAGTGATTACAGAGGCAGGGAGCAGTACTTC; abundance: many; d_gene: -; j_gene: TRBJ2-7; v_gene: TRBV24-1
CDR3aa: CASSFGRAPRAYGYTF; CDR3nt: TGTGCCAGCAGTTTTGGCCGGGCGCCCCGCGCTTATGGCTACACCTTC; abundance: few; d_gene: -; j_gene: TRBJ1-2; v_gene: TRBV12-3/TRBV12-4
CDR3aa: CASGPGGGLNEAFF; CDR3nt: TGTGCCAGCGGGCCTGGAGGGGGCCTCAATGAAGCTTTCTTT; abundance: many; d_gene: TRBD1; j_gene: TRBJ1-1; v_gene: TRBV27
CDR3aa: CASSLQTGNKETQYF; CDR3nt: TGCGCCAGCAGCCTACAAACCGGGAACAAGGAGACCCAGTACTTC; abundance: many; d_gene: -; j_gene: TRBJ2-5; v_gene: TRBV5-1
CDR3aa: CASSQDKSSGDYEQYF; CDR3nt: TGCGCCAGCAGCCAAGATAAGTCTAGCGGGGACTACGAGCAGTACTTC; abundance: few; d_gene: TRBD2; j_gene: TRBJ2-7; v_gene: TRBV4-1
CDR3aa: CASSLLGTGGFSGANVLTF; CDR3nt: TGTGCCAGCAGCCTTCTGGGGACAGGGGGATTCTCTGGGGCCAACGTCCTGACTTTC; abundance: -; d_gene: TRBD1; j_gene: TRBJ2-6; v_gene: TRBV9
CDR3aa: CASSYGPGVAFYEQYF; CDR3nt: TGTGCCAGCAGTTACGGGCCGGGGGTAGCATTCTACGAGCAGTACTTC; abundance: -; d_gene: -; j_gene: TRBJ2-7; v_gene: TRBV6-2/TRBV6-3
CDR3aa: CASSLMGGNTF; CDR3nt: TGTGCCAGCAGCTTAATGGGAGGGAACACCTTC; abundance: few; d_gene: -; j_gene: TRBJ1-2; v_gene: TRBV7-2
CDR3aa: CASSLVRGASYEQYF; CDR3nt: TGTGCCAGCAGCTTAGTACGGGGGGCCTCCTACGAGCAGTACTTC; abundance: -; d_gene: -; j_gene: TRBJ2-7; v_gene: TRBV11-2
CDR3aa: CASSYSTGVAAEQYF; CDR3nt: TGTGCCAGCAGTTACTCAACAGGGGTGGCTGCTGAGCAGTACTTC; abundance: many; d_gene: TRBD1; j_gene: TRBJ2-7; v_gene: TRBV6-2/TRBV6-3
CDR3aa: CASTATGSPYEQHF; CDR3nt: TGTGCCAGCACTGCTACAGGGTCCCCCTACGAGCAGCACTTC; abundance: few; d_gene: -; j_gene: TRBJ2-7; v_gene: TRBV28
CDR3aa: CASQGGGATNEKLFF; CDR3nt: TGTGCCAGTCAAGGGGGGGGGGCCACTAATGAAAAACTGTTTTTT; abundance: -; d_gene: -; j_gene: TRBJ1-4; v_gene: TRBV28
CDR3aa: CASSRQGPQETQYF; CDR3nt: TGTGCCAGCAGCCGACAGGGTCCTCAAGAGACCCAGTACTTC; abundance: many; d_gene: TRBD1; j_gene: TRBJ2-5; v_gene: TRBV7-2
CDR3aa: CASSFSGEGAPEQYF; CDR3nt: TGTGCCAGCAGTTTCAGCGGGGAGGGGGCGCCCGAGCAGTACTTC; abundance: -; d_gene: -; j_gene: TRBJ2-7; v_gene: TRBV28
CDR3aa: CAISDVTSGIGNTGELFF; CDR3nt: TGTGCCATCAGTGACGTCACTAGCGGAATCGGGAACACCGGGGAGCTGTTTTTT; abundance: many; d_gene: TRBD2; j_gene: TRBJ2-2; v_gene: TRBV10-3
CDR3aa: CASSPYQGEETQYF; CDR3nt: TGTGCCAGCAGCCCTTACCAGGGTGAGGAGACCCAGTACTTC; abundance: -; d_gene: -; j_gene: TRBJ2-5; v_gene: TRBV6-1
CDR3aa: CAITSENSYEQYF; CDR3nt: TGTGCCATCACGAGCGAGAACTCCTACGAGCAGTACTTC; abundance: many; d_gene: -; j_gene: TRBJ2-7; v_gene: TRBV10-3
CDR3aa: CASRPTAQSSTDTQYF; CDR3nt: TGTGCCAGTAGACCCACTGCACAATCTAGCACAGATACGCAGTATTTT; abundance: few; d_gene: -; j_gene: TRBJ2-3; v_gene: TRBV19
CDR3aa: CASSLDGTYREQFF; CDR3nt: TGTGCCAGCAGCTTAGACGGGACCTACAGGGAGCAGTTCTTC; abundance: many; d_gene: -; j_gene: TRBJ2-1; v_gene: TRBV7-2
CDR3aa: CASSLGVGGPGELFF; CDR3nt: TGTGCCAGCAGCTTAGGAGTGGGGGGGCCCGGGGAGCTGTTTTTT; abundance: -; d_gene: -; j_gene: TRBJ2-2; v_gene: TRBV7-2
CDR3aa: CASSLNAGGTNGEQYF; CDR3nt: TGTGCCAGCAGCTTAAACGCGGGGGGGACAAATGGCGAGCAGTACTTC; abundance: many; d_gene: TRBD2; j_gene: TRBJ2-7; v_gene: TRBV7-2
CDR3aa: CASSPVAYVQPQHF; CDR3nt: TGTGCCAGCAGCCCCGTCGCGTATGTTCAGCCCCAGCATTTT; abundance: many; d_gene: -; j_gene: TRBJ1-5; v_gene: TRBV3-1
CDR3aa: CATGGQGVNEKLFF; CDR3nt: TGTGCCACCGGAGGACAGGGGGTGAATGAAAAACTGTTTTTT; abundance: many; d_gene: TRBD1; j_gene: TRBJ1-4; v_gene: TRBV10-3
CDR3aa: CASSGYRDGYTF; CDR3nt: TGTGCCAGCAGCGGATACAGGGATGGCTACACCTTC; abundance: -; d_gene: -; j_gene: TRBJ1-2; v_gene: TRBV6-1
CDR3aa: CSARRDSQETQYF; CDR3nt: TGCAGTGCCAGGCGGGACAGCCAAGAGACCCAGTACTTC; abundance: many; d_gene: -; j_gene: TRBJ2-5; v_gene: TRBV20-1
CDR3aa: CASSPGTSGYTDTQYF; CDR3nt: TGTGCCAGCAGTCCCGGGACCTCTGGCTACACAGATACGCAGTATTTT; abundance: -; d_gene: -; j_gene: TRBJ2-3; v_gene: TRBV6-2/TRBV6-3
CDR3aa: CASSIEGQGVIGTQYF; CDR3nt: TGTGCCAGCAGTATTGAAGGACAGGGGGTCATAGGGACCCAGTACTTC; abundance: -; d_gene: TRBD1; j_gene: TRBJ2-5; v_gene: TRBV25-1